This T cell receptor (beta chain) was recorded in a study of cytomegalovirus exposure and HLA in healthy donors. As for this clone: Its antigen is unidentified.

The PCR ran on 60 Vbeta and 13 Jbeta primers. The data were produced by immunoSEQ multiplex PCR, yet TCRdb's version contains in-frame clones alone and is incomplete. Counted here are about 140,000 clones, 80% occurring once; the ten biggest clones make up approximately 2%. Germline loops: CDR1 MNHEY, CDR2 SMNVEV (reference sequence). This CDR3 spans 15 amino acids. V gave up 6 bases and J gave up 0 bases, with 12 bases separating them. Whole-study findings and limits: Usually a TCR sequence was rare, but some public TCRs were found in many donors. A later analysis found common viral pathogens apparently linked to several of the most significant clusters.

Sequences were obtained from PBMCs. The TCR originated in a man under 40 in good health and CMV-seronegative. The chain couples TRBV27 to TRBJ1-5; D call uncertain. CDR3 sequence reads: CASSLKRDSNQPQHF. The CDR3 coding sequence is TGTGCCAGCAGCTTGAAAAGAGATAGCAATCAGCCCCAGCATTTT.